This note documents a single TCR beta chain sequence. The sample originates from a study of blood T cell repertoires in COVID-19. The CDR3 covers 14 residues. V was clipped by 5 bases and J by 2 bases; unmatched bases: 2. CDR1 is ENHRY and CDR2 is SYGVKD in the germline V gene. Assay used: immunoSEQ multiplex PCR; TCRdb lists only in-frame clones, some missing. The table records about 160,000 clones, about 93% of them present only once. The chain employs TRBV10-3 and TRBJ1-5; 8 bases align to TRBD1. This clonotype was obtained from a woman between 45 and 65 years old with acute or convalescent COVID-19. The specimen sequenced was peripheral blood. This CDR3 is CAISPGGGNQPQHF. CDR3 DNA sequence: TGTGCCATCAGTCCAGGGGGCGGCAATCAGCCCCAGCATTTT.